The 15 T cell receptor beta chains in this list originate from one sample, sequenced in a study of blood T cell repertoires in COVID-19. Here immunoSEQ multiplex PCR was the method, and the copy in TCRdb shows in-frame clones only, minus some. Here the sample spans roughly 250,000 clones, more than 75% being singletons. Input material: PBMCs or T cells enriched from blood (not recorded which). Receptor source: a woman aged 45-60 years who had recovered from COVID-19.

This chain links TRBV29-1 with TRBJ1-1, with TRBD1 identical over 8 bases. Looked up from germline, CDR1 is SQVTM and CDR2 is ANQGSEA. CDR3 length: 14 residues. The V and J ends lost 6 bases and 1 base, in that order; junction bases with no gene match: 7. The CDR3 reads CSVGQGQENTEAFF. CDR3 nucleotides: TGCAGCGTAGGACAGGGACAGGAGAACACTGAAGCTTTCTTT.

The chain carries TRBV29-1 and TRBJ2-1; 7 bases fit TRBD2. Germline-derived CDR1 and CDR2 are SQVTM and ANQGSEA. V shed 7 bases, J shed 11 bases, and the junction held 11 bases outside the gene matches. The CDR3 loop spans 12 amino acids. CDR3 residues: CSAGLSGEQQFF. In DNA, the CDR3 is TGCAGCGCTGGGTTGAGCGGGGAACAGCAGTTCTTC.

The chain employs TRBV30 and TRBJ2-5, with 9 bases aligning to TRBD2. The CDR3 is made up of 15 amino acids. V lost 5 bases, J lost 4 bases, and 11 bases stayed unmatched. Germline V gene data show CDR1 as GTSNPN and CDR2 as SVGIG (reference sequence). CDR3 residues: CAWGGSGRGGETQYF. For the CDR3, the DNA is TGTGCCTGGGGGGGTAGCGGGAGAGGTGGAGAGACCCAGTACTTC.

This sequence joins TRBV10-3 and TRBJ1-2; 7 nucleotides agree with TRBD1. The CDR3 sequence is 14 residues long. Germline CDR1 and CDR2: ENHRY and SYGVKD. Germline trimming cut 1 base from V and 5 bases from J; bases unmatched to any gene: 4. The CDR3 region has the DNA TGTGCCATCAGTGAGTTCCGGACAGGTTATGGCTACACCTTC. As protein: CAISEFRTGYGYTF.

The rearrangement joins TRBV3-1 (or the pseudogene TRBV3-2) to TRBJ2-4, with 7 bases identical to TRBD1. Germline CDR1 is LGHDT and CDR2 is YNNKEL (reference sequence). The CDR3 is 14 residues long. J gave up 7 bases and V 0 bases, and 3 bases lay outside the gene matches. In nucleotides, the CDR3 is TGTGCCAGCAGCCAAGATTGGACAGGCAACATTCAGTACTTC. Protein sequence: CASSQDWTGNIQYF.

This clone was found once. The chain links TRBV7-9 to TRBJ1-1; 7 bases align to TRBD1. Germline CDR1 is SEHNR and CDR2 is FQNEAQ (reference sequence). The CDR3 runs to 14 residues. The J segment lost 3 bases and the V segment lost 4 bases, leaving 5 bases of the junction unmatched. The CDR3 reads CASSSRTGDTEAFF. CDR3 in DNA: TGTGCCAGCAGCTCGCGAACAGGGGACACTGAAGCTTTCTTT.

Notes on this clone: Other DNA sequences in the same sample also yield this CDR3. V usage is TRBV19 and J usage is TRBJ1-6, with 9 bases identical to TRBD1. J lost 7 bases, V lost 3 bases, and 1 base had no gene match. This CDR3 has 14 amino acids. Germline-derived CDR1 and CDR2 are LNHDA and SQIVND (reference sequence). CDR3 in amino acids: CASSIGTGNSPLHF. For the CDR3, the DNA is TGTGCCAGTAGTATCGGGACAGGGAATTCACCCCTCCACTTT.

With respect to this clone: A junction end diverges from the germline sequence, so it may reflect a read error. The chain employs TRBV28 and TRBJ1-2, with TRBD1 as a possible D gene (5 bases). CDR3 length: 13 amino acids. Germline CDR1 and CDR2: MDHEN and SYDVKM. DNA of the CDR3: TGTGCCAGCAGGTCGCAGGGTCTGCCTAAAGGGGCCTTC. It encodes CASRSQGLPKGAF.

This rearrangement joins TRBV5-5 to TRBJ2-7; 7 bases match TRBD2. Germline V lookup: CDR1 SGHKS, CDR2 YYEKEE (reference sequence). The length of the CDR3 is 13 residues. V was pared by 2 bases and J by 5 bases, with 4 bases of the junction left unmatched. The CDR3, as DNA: TGTGCCAGCAGCTTTCTAGCGGACCACGAGCAGTACTTC. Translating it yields CASSFLADHEQYF. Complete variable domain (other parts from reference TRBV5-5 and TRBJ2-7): DAGVTQSPTHLIKTRGQQVTLRCSPISGHKSVSWYQQVLGQGPQFIFQYYEKEERGRGNFPDRFSARQFPNYSSELNVNALLLGDSALYLCASSFLADHEQYFGPGTRLTVT.

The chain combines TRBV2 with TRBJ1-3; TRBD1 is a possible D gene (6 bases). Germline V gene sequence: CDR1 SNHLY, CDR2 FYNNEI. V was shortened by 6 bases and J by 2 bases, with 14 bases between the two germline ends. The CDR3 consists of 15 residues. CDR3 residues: CASRVSRDTGNTIYF. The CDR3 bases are TGTGCCAGCAGAGTGAGCCGGGACACTGGAAACACCATATATTTT.

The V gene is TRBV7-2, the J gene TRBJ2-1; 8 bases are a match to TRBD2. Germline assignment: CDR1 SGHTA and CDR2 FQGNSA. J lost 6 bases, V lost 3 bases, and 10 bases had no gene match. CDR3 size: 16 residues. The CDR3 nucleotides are TGTGCCAGCAGCTTTTTTCCAGCGGGAGTCGCCAATGAGCAGTTCTTC. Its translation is CASSFFPAGVANEQFF.

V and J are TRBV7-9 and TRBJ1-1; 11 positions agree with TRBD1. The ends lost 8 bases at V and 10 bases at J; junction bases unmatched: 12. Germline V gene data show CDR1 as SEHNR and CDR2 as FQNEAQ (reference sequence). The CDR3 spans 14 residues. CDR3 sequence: CASARTGGLPGAFF. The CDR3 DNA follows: TGTGCCAGCGCAAGGACAGGGGGCCTACCTGGAGCTTTCTTT.

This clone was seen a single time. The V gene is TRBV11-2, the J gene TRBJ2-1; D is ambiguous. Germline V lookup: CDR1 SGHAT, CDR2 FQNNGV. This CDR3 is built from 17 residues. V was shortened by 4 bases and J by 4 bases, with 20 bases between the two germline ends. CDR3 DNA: TGTGCCAGCAGCTCGTTATTCCAGGCCACCCCATACAATGAGCAGTTCTTC. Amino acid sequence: CASSSLFQATPYNEQFF. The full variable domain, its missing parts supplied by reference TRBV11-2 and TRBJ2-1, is EAGVAQSPRYKIIEKRQSVAFWCNPISGHATLYWYQQILGQGPKLLIQFQNNGVVDDSQLPKDRFSAERLKGVDSTLKIQPAKLEDSAVYLCASSSLFQATPYNEQFFGPGTRLTVL.

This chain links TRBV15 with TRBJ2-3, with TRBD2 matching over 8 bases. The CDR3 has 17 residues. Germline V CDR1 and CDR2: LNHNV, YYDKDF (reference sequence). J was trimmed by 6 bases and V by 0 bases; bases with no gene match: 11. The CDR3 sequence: CATSRDENGRAPDTQYF. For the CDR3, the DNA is TGTGCCACCAGCAGAGATGAAAACGGGAGGGCCCCGGATACGCAGTATTTT.

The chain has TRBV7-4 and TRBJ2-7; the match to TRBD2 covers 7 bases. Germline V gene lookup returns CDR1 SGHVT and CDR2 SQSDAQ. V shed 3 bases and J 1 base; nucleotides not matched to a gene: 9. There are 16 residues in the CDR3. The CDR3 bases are TGTGCCAGCAGCTTTTCCGGACTAGTGTATTCCTACGAGCAGTACTTC. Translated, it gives CASSFSGLVYSYEQYF.